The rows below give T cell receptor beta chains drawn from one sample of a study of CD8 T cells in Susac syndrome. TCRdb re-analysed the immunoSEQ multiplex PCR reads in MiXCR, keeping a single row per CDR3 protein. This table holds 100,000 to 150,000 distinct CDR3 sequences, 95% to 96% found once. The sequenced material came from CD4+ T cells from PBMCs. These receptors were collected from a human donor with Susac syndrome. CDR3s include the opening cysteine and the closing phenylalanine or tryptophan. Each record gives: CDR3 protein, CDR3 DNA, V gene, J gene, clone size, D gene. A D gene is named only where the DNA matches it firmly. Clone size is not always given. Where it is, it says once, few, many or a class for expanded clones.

CDR3 protein: CSAKVPWGPVEQYF; CDR3 DNA: TGCAGTGCTAAAGTCCCGTGGGGGCCGGTCGAGCAGTACTTC; V gene: TRBV20-1; J gene: TRBJ2-7; clone size: .; D gene: .
CDR3 protein: CASSQDQSGDTQYF; CDR3 DNA: TGCGCCAGCAGCCAAGATCAATCAGGGGATACGCAGTATTTT; V gene: TRBV4-3; J gene: TRBJ2-3; clone size: .; D gene: .
CDR3 protein: CASSFDKSRAFF; CDR3 DNA: TGTGCCAGCAGTTTCGACAAATCGAGAGCTTTCTTT; V gene: TRBV6-6; J gene: TRBJ1-1; clone size: .; D gene: .
CDR3 protein: CATAGDRVGEQYF; CDR3 DNA: TGTGCCACCGCCGGGGACAGGGTGGGCGAGCAGTACTTC; V gene: TRBV6-5; J gene: TRBJ2-7; clone size: .; D gene: TRBD1
CDR3 protein: CSVVQGGTTEEQFF; CDR3 DNA: TGCAGCGTTGTACAGGGGGGGACTACCGAAGAGCAGTTCTTC; V gene: TRBV29-1; J gene: TRBJ2-1; clone size: .; D gene: .
CDR3 protein: CASSKAGYEQFF; CDR3 DNA: TGTGCCAGCAGCAAGGCTGGGTATGAGCAGTTCTTC; V gene: TRBV11-1; J gene: TRBJ2-1; clone size: .; D gene: .
CDR3 protein: CSASGISSYNEQFF; CDR3 DNA: TGCAGTGCTAGCGGGATAAGCTCCTACAATGAGCAGTTCTTC; V gene: TRBV20-1; J gene: TRBJ2-1; clone size: .; D gene: .
CDR3 protein: CASSYPTGDADTQYF; CDR3 DNA: TGTGCCAGCAGTTACCCGACCGGGGACGCCGATACGCAGTATTTT; V gene: TRBV6-2/TRBV6-3; J gene: TRBJ2-3; clone size: .; D gene: .
CDR3 protein: CASRTDRELGGYTF; CDR3 DNA: TGTGCCAGCAGGACCGACAGGGAGTTGGGTGGCTACACCTTC; V gene: TRBV27; J gene: TRBJ1-2; clone size: .; D gene: TRBD1
CDR3 protein: CASSLLGGQETQYF; CDR3 DNA: TGTGCCAGCAGCTTACTAGGGGGCCAAGAGACCCAGTACTTC; V gene: TRBV5-4; J gene: TRBJ2-5; clone size: once; D gene: .
CDR3 protein: CATNSKQDKNIQYF; CDR3 DNA: TGTGCCACCAACAGCAAACAAGACAAAAACATTCAGTACTTC; V gene: TRBV6-2/TRBV6-3; J gene: TRBJ2-4; clone size: .; D gene: .
CDR3 protein: CASRHRDRVNEQYF; CDR3 DNA: TGTGCCAGCAGGCACCGGGACAGGGTTAACGAGCAGTACTTC; V gene: TRBV6-6; J gene: TRBJ2-7; clone size: .; D gene: TRBD1
CDR3 protein: CATSPPGGRGGNEQFF; CDR3 DNA: TGTGCCACCAGTCCCCCCGGGGGGCGCGGTGGCAATGAGCAGTTCTTC; V gene: TRBV15; J gene: TRBJ2-1; clone size: .; D gene: .
CDR3 protein: CAWSGQSLAKNIQYF; CDR3 DNA: TGTGCCTGGAGTGGCCAGAGTCTAGCCAAAAACATTCAGTACTTC; V gene: TRBV30; J gene: TRBJ2-4; clone size: few; D gene: .
CDR3 protein: CSAEGLQLNEQFF; CDR3 DNA: TGCAGTGCAGAGGGACTCCAGTTAAATGAGCAGTTCTTC; V gene: TRBV20-1; J gene: TRBJ2-1; clone size: .; D gene: .
CDR3 protein: CATSDPRTSGYEQYF; CDR3 DNA: TGTGCCACCAGTGACCCTCGGACTAGCGGCTACGAGCAGTACTTC; V gene: TRBV24-1; J gene: TRBJ2-7; clone size: .; D gene: TRBD2
CDR3 protein: CASSEGQGELRNEQFF; CDR3 DNA: TGTGCCAGCAGTGAGGGACAGGGGGAACTAAGGAATGAGCAGTTCTTC; V gene: TRBV25-1; J gene: TRBJ2-1; clone size: .; D gene: TRBD1
CDR3 protein: CASSVTPQWREETQYF; CDR3 DNA: TGTGCCAGCAGCGTAACCCCACAATGGAGGGAAGAGACCCAGTACTTC; V gene: TRBV9; J gene: TRBJ2-5; clone size: .; D gene: .
CDR3 protein: CASKEDQGWGYTF; CDR3 DNA: TGCGCCAGCAAGGAGGATCAGGGGTGGGGCTACACCTTC; V gene: TRBV5-1; J gene: TRBJ1-2; clone size: .; D gene: .
CDR3 protein: CASSQDTTGLYGYTF; CDR3 DNA: TGTGCCAGCAGCCAAGATACAACAGGGTTATATGGCTACACCTTC; V gene: TRBV3-1; J gene: TRBJ1-2; clone size: .; D gene: .
CDR3 protein: CATRDPKETQYF; CDR3 DNA: TGTGCGACCCGGGACCCCAAAGAGACCCAGTACTTC; V gene: TRBV6-2/TRBV6-3; J gene: TRBJ2-5; clone size: .; D gene: .
CDR3 protein: CASSQLGGATTDTQYF; CDR3 DNA: TGTGCCAGCAGCCAACTAGGAGGGGCAACCACAGATACGCAGTATTTT; V gene: TRBV3-1; J gene: TRBJ2-3; clone size: once; D gene: .
CDR3 protein: CSARGLLDTQYF; CDR3 DNA: TGCAGTGCTCGAGGACTGCTGGATACGCAGTATTTT; V gene: TRBV20-1; J gene: TRBJ2-3; clone size: .; D gene: .
CDR3 protein: CASSTARHDQPQHF; CDR3 DNA: TGTGCCAGCAGTACAGCCCGACACGATCAGCCCCAGCATTTT; V gene: TRBV28; J gene: TRBJ1-5; clone size: .; D gene: .
CDR3 protein: CASSLDGNTGELFF; CDR3 DNA: TGCGCCAGCAGCTTGGATGGGAACACCGGGGAGCTGTTTTTT; V gene: TRBV5-1; J gene: TRBJ2-2; clone size: few; D gene: .
CDR3 protein: CSARQGNAWQPQHF; CDR3 DNA: TGCAGTGCTCGACAGGGCAATGCATGGCAGCCCCAGCATTTT; V gene: TRBV20-1; J gene: TRBJ1-5; clone size: .; D gene: TRBD1
CDR3 protein: CATSRWQGAVGFDEQFF; CDR3 DNA: TGTGCCACCAGCAGATGGCAGGGGGCCGTAGGCTTCGATGAGCAGTTCTTC; V gene: TRBV15; J gene: TRBJ2-1; clone size: .; D gene: TRBD1
CDR3 protein: CSVEERTGAVTGELFF; CDR3 DNA: TGCAGCGTTGAAGAGAGAACGGGAGCCGTCACCGGGGAGCTGTTTTTT; V gene: TRBV29-1; J gene: TRBJ2-2; clone size: .; D gene: .
CDR3 protein: CAWRGRTSGNEQFF; CDR3 DNA: TGTGCCTGGAGGGGGAGGACTAGCGGCAATGAGCAGTTCTTC; V gene: TRBV30; J gene: TRBJ2-1; clone size: .; D gene: TRBD2
CDR3 protein: CATSRDEVGVLQFF; CDR3 DNA: TGTGCCACCAGCAGAGATGAGGTAGGGGTCCTGCAGTTCTTC; V gene: TRBV15; J gene: TRBJ2-1; clone size: .; D gene: .
CDR3 protein: CASSVSSGEKLFF; CDR3 DNA: TGTGCCAGCAGCGTATCCTCTGGAGAAAAACTGTTTTTT; V gene: TRBV9; J gene: TRBJ1-4; clone size: .; D gene: .
CDR3 protein: CASSLETGPQGF; CDR3 DNA: TGTGCCAGCAGCTTAGAAACCGGGCCCCAAGGGTTC; V gene: TRBV11-2; J gene: TRBJ2-7; clone size: .; D gene: .